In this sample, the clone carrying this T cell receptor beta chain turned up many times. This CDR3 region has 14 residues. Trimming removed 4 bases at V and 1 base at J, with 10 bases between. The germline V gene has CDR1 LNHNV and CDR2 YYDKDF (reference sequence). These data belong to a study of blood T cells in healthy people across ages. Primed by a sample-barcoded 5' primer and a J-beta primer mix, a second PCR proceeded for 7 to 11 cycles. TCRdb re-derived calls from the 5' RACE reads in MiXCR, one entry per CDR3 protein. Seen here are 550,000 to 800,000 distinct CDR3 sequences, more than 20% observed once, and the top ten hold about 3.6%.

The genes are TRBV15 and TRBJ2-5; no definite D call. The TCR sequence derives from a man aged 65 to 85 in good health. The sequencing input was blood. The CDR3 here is CATSKAPGQETQYF. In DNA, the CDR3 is TGTGCCACCAGCAAAGCTCCAGGCCAAGAGACCCAGTACTTC.